The TCR beta chain described here comes from a study of cytomegalovirus exposure and HLA in healthy donors. For the study at large: Early release data held 85 million or so unique TCRs from HLA-typed donors.

The PCR contained 60 Vbeta and 13 Jbeta primers. The data were produced by immunoSEQ multiplex PCR, yet TCRdb's version contains in-frame clones alone and is incomplete. Among fewer than 150,000 clones listed, approximately 80% were seen once. The germline gives CDR1 SGHRS, CDR2 YFSETQ. CDR3 length: 14 amino acids. Trimming removed 4 bases from V and 0 bases from J, with 10 bases in between. General study results and limits: Upon later analysis, HLA-associated TCR beta chains proved more clonally expanded than other, equally common chains.

A single count supports this clone. What it binds is not known. J is TRBJ1-2 and V is TRBV5-1; D might be TRBD1 (5 bases). Material: PBMCs. The source of this sequence is a woman aged 45-59 years in good health and CMV-seronegative. DNA of the CDR3: TGCGCCAGCAGCACCTGGGGGGCTAACTATGGCTACACCTTC. Protein: CASSTWGANYGYTF.